The next 28 T cell receptor beta chains were all read from a single sample in a study of PD-L1 blockade in urothelial cancer. Time point of the sample: peripheral blood 6 weeks after treatment start. Using immunoSEQ multiplex PCR, the repertoire was profiled, and TCRdb retains in-frame clones only, with some absent. The table records over 40,000 clones, roughly 85% of them present only once. The sequences come from PBMCs, collected around atezolizumab (anti-PD-L1) treatment. These receptors came from a man between 65 and 85 years old with urothelial cancer.

This chain links TRBV29-1 with TRBJ2-7; D may be TRBD2 (5 bases). The CDR3 length is 11 residues. Trimming removed 4 bases from V and 7 bases from J, with 11 bases in between. Germline CDR1 is SQVTM and CDR2 is ANQGSEA. DNA of the CDR3: TGCAGCGTTGTGGATCCGGGGGAGCAGTACTTC. Its protein is CSVVDPGEQYF.

In DNA form, the CDR3 reads TGTGCCAGCAGGGACAGCGGGACCGCCACCGGGGAGCTGTTTTTT. Residues: CASRDSGTATGELFF. The V and J genes are TRBV5-4 and TRBJ2-2; tentatively, D is TRBD2 (7 bases). Germline V lookup: CDR1 SGHNT, CDR2 YYREEE (reference sequence). The CDR3 sequence is 15 residues long. Trimming left V 5 bases short and J 4 bases short, with 15 bases between.

The chain recombines TRBV5-1 with TRBJ2-2, with a possible D match to TRBD1 (6 bases). V was shortened by 4 bases and J by 5 bases, with 12 bases between the two germline ends. The CDR3 loop spans 14 amino acids. The germline V gene has CDR1 SGHRS and CDR2 YFSETQ. DNA for the CDR3: TGCGCCAGCAGCCCGGACAGTACAACCGGGGAGCTGTTTTTT. The encoded protein is CASSPDSTTGELFF.

V is TRBV19 and J is TRBJ2-2; TRBD2 is a possible D gene (5 bases). The germline gives CDR1 LNHDA, CDR2 SQIVND (reference sequence). The CDR3 extends over 11 amino acids. Trimming shortened V by 7 bases and J by 8 bases, and 8 bases separated the two germline ends. CDR3 DNA: TGTGCCAGTACGGAGCGGGGGGAGCTGTTTTTT. It encodes CASTERGELFF.

This chain uses TRBV9 with TRBJ2-1; a possible D gene is TRBD2 (6 bases). V lost 0 bases and J lost 10, with 17 bases in between. The length of the CDR3 is 15 residues. Germline CDR1 reads SGDLS; CDR2 reads YYNGEE. The CDR3 DNA reads TGTGCCAGCAGCGTAGACGAAGGGAGGCCCGGGGAGCAGTTCTTC. It specifies CASSVDEGRPGEQFF.

The rearrangement joins TRBV10-3 to TRBJ2-3; D not certain. Trimming pared 2 bases from V and 7 bases from J, leaving 7 bases between. The CDR3 consists of 12 residues. Germline V CDR1 and CDR2: ENHRY, SYGVKD. In DNA, the CDR3 is TGTGCCATCAGTGAGGGTAGAAATACGCAGTATTTT. This translates into CAISEGRNTQYF.

The V and J genes are TRBV9 and TRBJ1-2, with TRBD1 as a possible D gene (6 bases). Trimming removed 0 bases from V and 4 bases from J, with 16 bases in between. CDR1 is SGDLS and CDR2 is YYNGEE in the germline V gene. The CDR3 runs to 16 residues. The CDR3 loop is CASSVESAGGGYGYTF. For the CDR3, the DNA is TGTGCCAGCAGCGTAGAGTCCGCGGGAGGGGGCTATGGCTACACCTTC.

The chain joins TRBV2 to TRBJ2-1; 8 nucleotides match TRBD1. Germline CDR1 and CDR2: SNHLY and FYNNEI. After removal of 3 bases from V and 7 bases from J, the junction contained 8 bases not matched to a gene. The CDR3 runs 15 residues. CDR3 in amino acids: CASSEDRAGGNEQFF. The CDR3 DNA sequence: TGTGCCAGCAGTGAGGACAGGGCGGGTGGGAATGAGCAGTTCTTC. Looking up the rest from reference TRBV2 and TRBJ2-1 gives the full variable domain: EPEVTQTPSHQVTQMGQEVILRCVPISNHLYFYWYRQILGQKVEFLVSFYNNEISEKSEIFDDQFSVERPDGSNFTLKIRSTKLEDSAMYFCASSEDRAGGNEQFFGPGTRLTVL.

CDR3 coding DNA: TGCGCCAGCAGCGACGGACAGATCCAAGAGACCCAGTACTTC. This translates into CASSDGQIQETQYF. The chain employs TRBV5-1 and TRBJ2-5, with D possibly TRBD1 on 6 matching bases. The CDR3 has 14 residues. Trimming stripped 4 bases from V and 1 base from J, with 11 bases between. Germline V gene lookup returns CDR1 SGHRS and CDR2 YFSETQ.

The chain combines TRBV15 with TRBJ1-2, with D perhaps TRBD1 (6 bases). V was clipped by 3 bases and J by 5 bases, with 16 bases between them. The CDR3 totals 15 residues. The germline CDR1 and CDR2 sequences are LNHNV and YYDKDF (reference sequence). The CDR3 spells CATSRPQQGGYGYTF. The DNA of the CDR3 is TGTGCCACCAGCAGGCCACAACAGGGAGGGTATGGCTACACCTTC.

The gene calls are TRBV30 and TRBJ2-7; 7 bases are shared with TRBD1. Germline V gene sequence: CDR1 GTSNPN, CDR2 SVGIG (reference sequence). After removal of 0 bases from V and 4 bases from J, the junction contained 9 bases not matched to a gene. This CDR3 is 15 amino acids long. The CDR3 here is CAWSVQGTGGYEQYF. In DNA form, the CDR3 reads TGTGCCTGGAGTGTACAGGGGACGGGTGGATACGAGCAGTACTTC.

This clone was found once. The chain recombines TRBV5-1 with TRBJ2-7; D remains ambiguous. The CDR3 contains 16 residues. Trimming cost V 2 bases and J 4 bases, with 19 bases left between them. Germline lookup yields CDR1 SGHRS and CDR2 YFSETQ. CDR3 DNA sequence: TGCGCCAGCAGCTTCCAACCTACGGGTCCCAGTTACGAGCAGTACTTC. It is translated as CASSFQPTGPSYEQYF. The complete variable domain, with remaining parts taken from reference TRBV5-1 and TRBJ2-7, reads KAGVTQTPRYLIKTRGQQVTLSCSPISGHRSVSWYQQTPGQGLQFLFEYFSETQRNKGNFPGRFSGRQFSNSRSEMNVSTLELGDSALYLCASSFQPTGPSYEQYFGPGTRLTVT.

The chain joins TRBV30 to TRBJ1-2, with TRBD1 as a possible D gene (6 bases). Trimming pared 0 bases from V and 4 bases from J, leaving 12 bases between. Germline V lookup: CDR1 GTSNPN, CDR2 SVGIG (reference sequence). This CDR3 is 14 amino acids long. CDR3 sequence: CAWSVGGGGYGYTF. CDR3 sequence (DNA): TGTGCCTGGAGTGTAGGCGGGGGCGGCTATGGCTACACCTTC. The full variable domain, completed using reference TRBV30 and TRBJ1-2, is SQTIHQWPATLVQPVGSPLSLECTVEGTSNPNLYWYRQAAGRGLQLLFYSVGIGQISSEVPQNLSASRPQDRQFILSSKKLLLSDSGFYLCAWSVGGGGYGYTFGSGTRLTVV.

V usage is TRBV5-1 and J usage is TRBJ2-7, with TRBD2 identical over 11 bases. This CDR3 spans 15 amino acids. V lost 4 bases, J lost 7 bases, and 10 bases stayed unmatched. Germline values: CDR1 SGHRS, CDR2 YFSETQ. The CDR3, as DNA: TGCGCCAGCAGCCCGACCACTAGCGGGAGTGGGGAGCAGTACTTC. It specifies CASSPTTSGSGEQYF.

V gene TRBV28 combines with J gene TRBJ1-5, with D possibly matching TRBD1 (5 bases). Trimming left V 5 bases short and J 3 bases short, with 14 bases between. The CDR3 extends over 15 amino acids. Per the germline V gene, CDR1 is MDHEN and CDR2 is SYDVKM. The CDR3 region is CASSPLQENNQPQHF. DNA for the CDR3: TGTGCCAGCAGTCCCTTACAGGAGAACAATCAGCCCCAGCATTTT.

The chain uses TRBV6-4 and TRBJ2-1, with D perhaps matching TRBD2 (5 bases). Trimming removed 5 bases from V and 7 bases from J, with 12 bases in between. CDR1 is MRHNA and CDR2 is SNTAGT in the germline V gene. The CDR3 runs to 13 residues. In nucleotides, the CDR3 is TGTGCCAGCAGTAGGTTTCGGGAAAATGAGCAGTTCTTC. It codes for CASSRFRENEQFF.

This clone has just a few counts. V is TRBV10-1 and J is TRBJ1-5; D gene ambiguous. In germline, CDR1 is WNHNN, CDR2 SYGVQD (reference sequence). Trimming removed 3 bases from V and 6 bases from J, with 9 bases in between. This CDR3 spans 13 amino acids. CDR3 residues: CASSDSGVQPQHF. As DNA, the CDR3 is TGCGCCAGCAGTGATTCCGGGGTTCAGCCCCAGCATTTT.

The rearrangement links TRBV18 to TRBJ1-1, with D perhaps TRBD1 (6 bases). The germline V gene has CDR1 KGHSH and CDR2 LQKENI. The CDR3 has 14 amino acids. Trimming stripped 5 bases from V and 1 base from J, with 11 bases between. This chain's CDR3 is CASSEQGRNTEAFF. Here the CDR3 DNA reads TGTGCCAGCTCAGAACAGGGTCGGAACACTGAAGCTTTCTTT.

The chain uses TRBV28 and TRBJ2-1, with 8 bases matching TRBD2. CDR1 and CDR2 (germline): MDHEN, SYDVKM. The CDR3 totals 15 residues. Germline trimming cut 6 bases from V and 4 bases from J; bases unmatched to any gene: 8. The CDR3: CASRKSGRTYNEQFF. DNA for the CDR3: TGTGCCAGCAGAAAAAGCGGGAGAACGTACAATGAGCAGTTCTTC.

The V call is TRBV7-9, the J call TRBJ1-1; tentatively, D is TRBD1 (6 bases). The length of the CDR3 is 14 residues. In germline, CDR1 is SEHNR, CDR2 FQNEAQ (reference sequence). V was trimmed by 5 bases and J by 1 base, leaving 11 bases between them. The CDR3 sequence: CASSQGTANTEAFF. The CDR3 DNA reads TGTGCCAGCAGCCAGGGGACGGCGAACACTGAAGCTTTCTTT.

This clone has a single count. The chain combines TRBV2 with TRBJ1-1; tentatively, D is TRBD1 (5 bases). This CDR3 spans 15 amino acids. Germline assignment: CDR1 SNHLY and CDR2 FYNNEI. Trimming took 4 bases from V and 0 from J, leaving 12 bases between them. The CDR3 nucleotides are TGTGCCAGCAGTGGGCAGGGCCATATGAACACTGAAGCTTTCTTT. Protein product: CASSGQGHMNTEAFF. Full variable domain (missing parts from reference TRBV2 and TRBJ1-1): EPEVTQTPSHQVTQMGQEVILRCVPISNHLYFYWYRQILGQKVEFLVSFYNNEISEKSEIFDDQFSVERPDGSNFTLKIRSTKLEDSAMYFCASSGQGHMNTEAFFGQGTRLTVV.

This clone turned up a few times. This sequence joins TRBV11-2 and TRBJ2-7; the D gene is possibly TRBD2 (5 bases). V dropped 4 bases and J dropped 3 bases, with 19 bases sitting between them. Germline CDR1 is SGHAT and CDR2 is FQNNGV. CDR3 size: 16 residues. The CDR3 bases are TGTGCCAGCAGCTCCCACCCTCTAGCTAAGGGCTACGAGCAGTACTTC. This encodes CASSSHPLAKGYEQYF.

This clone was counted once. The genes are TRBV28 and TRBJ2-7, with 7 bases identical to TRBD2. This CDR3 has 15 amino acids. J was trimmed by 7 bases and V by 5 bases; bases with no gene match: 14. The V gene's germline CDR1 is MDHEN and CDR2 SYDVKM. The DNA of the CDR3 is TGTGCCAGCAGTCCCCGTGGAGCGGGGCGGGGAGAGCAGTACTTC. Its protein product is CASSPRGAGRGEQYF.

V is TRBV4-2 and J is TRBJ1-2, with D possibly being TRBD1 (5 bases). This CDR3 is built from 17 residues. V lost 1 base, J lost 2 bases, and 17 bases lay in between. Per the germline V gene, CDR1 is LGHNA and CDR2 is YNFKEQ. The CDR3 here is CASSQGGGGVENYGYTF. CDR3 sequence (DNA): TGTGCCAGCAGCCAAGGTGGGGGAGGGGTGGAGAACTATGGCTACACCTTC.

The rearrangement uses TRBV11-2 and TRBJ2-7; D possibly corresponds to TRBD2 (7 bases). Germline CDR1 SGHAT, CDR2 FQNNGV. V was shortened by 1 base and J by 5 bases, with 21 bases between the two germline ends. The CDR3 spans 17 residues. CDR3 loop: CASSLATAGPGGNEQYF. CDR3 sequence (DNA): TGTGCCAGCAGCTTAGCAACCGCGGGACCGGGGGGCAACGAGCAGTACTTC. The full variable domain, with the rest looked up from reference TRBV11-2 and TRBJ2-7, is EAGVAQSPRYKIIEKRQSVAFWCNPISGHATLYWYQQILGQGPKLLIQFQNNGVVDDSQLPKDRFSAERLKGVDSTLKIQPAKLEDSAVYLCASSLATAGPGGNEQYFGPGTRLTVT.

The genes are TRBV7-9 and TRBJ2-1; 10 bases are shared with TRBD2. After removal of 5 bases from V and 4 bases from J, the junction contained 11 bases not matched to a gene. The CDR3 consists of 17 residues. Germline lookup yields CDR1 SEHNR and CDR2 FQNEAQ (reference sequence). The CDR3 region has the DNA TGTGCCAGCAGCCTACCTTTGGGGACTAGCGTATACAATGAGCAGTTCTTC. Amino acids: CASSLPLGTSVYNEQFF.

The chain has TRBV2 and TRBJ1-4, with D unclear. This CDR3 contains 13 residues. Between the trimmed V and J ends, which lost 7 bases and 8 bases, there was a span of 14 bases. CDR1 is SNHLY, CDR2 FYNNEI, per germline. CDR3 region: CASNTRNGEKLFF. The CDR3 coding sequence is TGTGCCAGCAATACCAGGAATGGGGAAAAACTGTTTTTT.

The V call is TRBV7-2, the J call TRBJ2-1; D is perhaps TRBD1 (5 bases). Germline CDR1 is SGHTA and CDR2 is FQGNSA. Trimming left V 3 bases short and J 9 bases short, with 12 bases between. The length of the CDR3 is 13 residues. The CDR3: CASSFAQGIEQFF. The CDR3 DNA reads as TGTGCCAGCAGCTTTGCTCAGGGAATTGAGCAGTTCTTC.